Presented here are 22 T cell receptor beta chains from one specimen sequenced in a study of T cell repertoires in cytomegalovirus infection. TCRdb used MiXCR to reprocess the reads, holding one entry per CDR3 protein. The sample has around 170,000 distinct CDR3 sequences; roughly 14% are singletons. Source material: PBMCs. The receptors were gathered from a human donor in good health (CMV status not recorded). Some clones in this sample may be carry-over from other donors' samples.

This clonotype was seen a handful of times. The rearrangement uses TRBV7-9 and TRBJ1-6; unclear D gene. Germline V gene sequence: CDR1 SEHNR, CDR2 FQNEAQ (reference sequence). Deletions cut 0 bases from V and 9 bases from J, with 12 bases between. The CDR3 contains 15 residues. This CDR3 is CASSLAASAGSPLHF. Written as DNA, the CDR3 is TGTGCCAGCAGCTTAGCCGCCAGTGCGGGTTCACCCCTCCACTTT.

In its sample, this clonotype was seen many times. This rearrangement joins TRBV7-2 to TRBJ2-7; D uncertain. This CDR3 region has 16 residues. CDR1 is SGHTA and CDR2 is FQGNSA in the germline V gene. V lost 6 bases to trimming and J lost 0 bases, with 18 bases between them. Here the CDR3 reads CASSLGGGQSSYEQYF. As DNA, the CDR3 is TGTGCCAGCAGTCTCGGTGGTGGGCAAAGCTCCTACGAGCAGTACTTC. Combining the CDR3 with reference TRBV7-2 and TRBJ2-7 gives the whole variable domain GAGVSQSPSNKVTEKGKDVELRCDPISGHTALYWYRQSLGQGLEFLIYFQGNSAPDKSGLPSDRFSAERTGGSVSTLTIQRTQQEDSAVYLCASSLGGGQSSYEQYFGPGTRLTVT.

This clonotype was recorded many times. The rearrangement uses TRBV12-3 or TRBV12-4 and TRBJ2-7, with D perhaps TRBD1 (5 bases). The CDR3 length is 11 residues. Trimming shortened V by 6 bases and J by 5 bases, and 8 bases separated the two germline ends. The CDR3 sequence is CASSPRDEQYF. CDR3 nucleotide sequence: TGTGCCAGCAGCCCCAGGGACGAGCAGTACTTC.

The chain joins TRBV11-2 to TRBJ1-1; D unclear. The CDR3 is 14 residues long. Deletions cut 1 base from V and 4 bases from J, with 10 bases between. From germline, CDR1 is SGHAT and CDR2 FQNNGV. The CDR3 bases are TGTGCCAGCAGCTTAGGCCTCCCTGGCACTGAAGCTTTCTTT. Its protein is CASSLGLPGTEAFF.

The gene calls are TRBV12-3 or TRBV12-4 and TRBJ1-2; 7 bases are shared with TRBD1. V dropped 9 bases and J dropped 2; count of bases not matched to a gene: 6. The CDR3 is made up of 13 amino acids. CDR3 sequence: CARSGTANYGYTF. Here the CDR3 DNA reads TGTGCCAGAAGTGGGACAGCGAACTATGGCTACACCTTC.

This clonotype was counted at least ten times. The chain is built from TRBV7-2 and TRBJ2-5; D is unresolved. The V end lost 0 bases, the J end lost 2 bases, and 7 bases lay between the germline ends. The CDR3 length is 14 residues. Germline V gene lookup returns CDR1 SGHTA and CDR2 FQGNSA. DNA of the CDR3: TGTGCCAGCAGCTTAGCGTTTGGACAAGAGACCCAGTACTTC. Translated: CASSLAFGQETQYF.

This clonotype was seen only a few times. The J gene is TRBJ2-7, the V gene TRBV20-1, with D possibly TRBD2 on 6 matching bases. Trimming took 7 bases from V and 2 from J, leaving 21 bases between them. Germline V gene sequence: CDR1 DFQATT, CDR2 SNEGSKA (reference sequence). CDR3 size: 15 residues. CDR3 sequence reads: CSGKRADQNPYEQYF. The CDR3 DNA follows: TGCAGTGGCAAGCGGGCGGACCAGAACCCCTACGAGCAGTACTTC.

This clonotype was found a few times. The chain recombines TRBV6-6 with TRBJ1-6; 8 nucleotides match TRBD1. There are 16 residues in the CDR3. With 4 bases clipped from V and 3 bases from J, the junction kept 5 bases outside the gene matches. CDR1 is MNHNY and CDR2 is SVGAGI in the germline V gene (reference sequence). The CDR3 reads CASSSDRENYNSPLHF. The CDR3 DNA follows: TGTGCCAGCAGTTCGGACAGGGAGAACTATAATTCACCCCTCCACTTT.

This chain joins TRBV7-2 and TRBJ2-3, with 8 bases lining up with TRBD2. Losses at the gene ends were 2 bases for V and 13 bases for J; bases not matched to a gene: 14. The CDR3 covers 15 residues. Germline V gene sequence: CDR1 SGHTA, CDR2 FQGNSA. CDR3 in amino acids: CASSLTRGGGGTKYF. CDR3 bases: TGTGCCAGCAGCTTAACACGGGGGGGGGGGGGGACGAAGTATTTT.

This clonotype was counted only a few times. The genes are TRBV6-2 or TRBV6-3 and TRBJ1-5; tentatively, D is TRBD1 (6 bases). Germline CDR1 and CDR2: MNHEY and SVGEGT. Trimming left V 2 bases short and J 2 bases short, with 19 bases between. The CDR3 is made up of 18 amino acids. CDR3 coding DNA: TGTGCCAGCAGTTACCGCCCAGGGGAAGAGGGTGGCAATCAGCCCCAGCATTTT. Translating it yields CASSYRPGEEGGNQPQHF.

This clonotype was counted between two and nine times. V gene TRBV12-3 or TRBV12-4 combines with J gene TRBJ1-5; 7 bases are a match to TRBD1. The CDR3 has 14 residues. Trimming removed 4 bases from V and 7 bases from J; junction bases left unmatched: 7. The CDR3 nucleotides read TGTGCCAGCAGTTCAGAGGGGGCCAAGCAGCCCCAGCATTTT. Protein: CASSSEGAKQPQHF.

This rearrangement joins TRBV5-6 to TRBJ1-5; D is uncertain. Germline lookup yields CDR1 SGHDT and CDR2 YYEEEE. CDR3 length: 15 amino acids. The V and J ends lost 1 base and 2 bases respectively, with 10 bases between them. Here the CDR3 reads CASSLLGLGNQPQHF. CDR3 nucleotide sequence: TGTGCCAGCAGCTTGCTTGGACTAGGCAATCAGCCCCAGCATTTT.

This clonotype showed up just a few times. The chain joins TRBV29-1 to TRBJ1-1; tentatively, D is TRBD1 (6 bases). CDR3 length equals 13 residues. Trimming cost V 4 bases and J 0 bases, with 9 bases left between them. Germline-derived CDR1 and CDR2 are SQVTM and ANQGSEA. The CDR3 sequence: CSVAQGLNTEAFF. The DNA for the CDR3 is TGCAGCGTTGCACAGGGACTGAACACTGAAGCTTTCTTT.

This clonotype was seen repeatedly, ten times or more. The V and J genes are TRBV28 and TRBJ2-3; 8 nucleotides agree with TRBD1. The trim removed 5 bases at V and 2 bases at J, leaving 6 bases unmatched. CDR1 MDHEN and CDR2 SYDVKM come from the germline V gene. CDR3 length: 15 residues. CDR3 nucleotides: TGTGCCAGCAGTCTCGGGACAGGACTCACAGATACGCAGTATTTT. Protein product: CASSLGTGLTDTQYF.

The gene calls are TRBV28 and TRBJ1-1; 8 bases agree with TRBD1. After removal of 6 bases from V and 4 bases from J, the junction contained 7 bases not matched to a gene. Germline-derived CDR1 and CDR2 are MDHEN and SYDVKM. CDR3 size: 14 residues. CDR3 amino acids: CASSSGQAGTEAFF. The CDR3 DNA sequence: TGTGCCAGCAGCTCGGGACAGGCGGGCACTGAAGCTTTCTTT.

This chain joins TRBV5-1 and TRBJ2-7; 9 bases are shared with TRBD1. Germline trimming cut 1 base from V and 0 bases from J; bases unmatched to any gene: 5. The germline V gene encodes CDR1 SGHRS and CDR2 YFSETQ. This CDR3 region has 16 residues. CDR3 DNA sequence: TGCGCCAGCAGCTTGCCCGGGACAGGGAGCTCCTACGAGCAGTACTTC. Translating it yields CASSLPGTGSSYEQYF.

The table lists this clonotype with many counts. The chain uses TRBV15 and TRBJ2-1, with unresolved D. The CDR3 length is 13 residues. Trimming removed 0 bases from V and 10 bases from J, with 10 bases in between. Germline CDR1 and CDR2: LNHNV and YYDKDF (reference sequence). The CDR3 loop is CATSRDGTREQFF. The CDR3 DNA reads TGTGCCACCAGCAGAGACGGAACGAGGGAGCAGTTCTTC.

The rearrangement links TRBV20-1 to TRBJ1-5; D possibly corresponds to TRBD1 (6 bases). In germline, CDR1 is DFQATT, CDR2 SNEGSKA (reference sequence). The V gene lost 0 bases and the J gene lost 6 bases, with 9 bases spanning the gap. The CDR3 runs 13 residues. The CDR3 coding sequence is TGCAGTGCTAGAGACAGGGGCGGTCAGCCCCAGCATTTT. This sequence encodes CSARDRGGQPQHF.

The CDR3, as DNA: TGCGCCAGCAGCCAAGATATGGGGGTGGGGGGTACTGAAGCTTTCTTT. It encodes CASSQDMGVGGTEAFF. The chain has TRBV4-3 and TRBJ1-1; possible D gene TRBD1, 5 bases. CDR3 size: 16 residues. Germline V gene lookup returns CDR1 LGHNA and CDR2 YSLEER. The V and J ends lost 0 bases and 5 bases respectively, with 16 bases between them.

This chain links TRBV2 with TRBJ2-2; 11 positions match TRBD1. The length of the CDR3 is 17 residues. Per the germline V gene, CDR1 is SNHLY and CDR2 is FYNNEI. The junction had 10 bases not matched to a gene; V was cut back by 6 bases and J by 4 bases. The CDR3 nucleotides are TGTGCCAGCAGCCAAACAGGGGGACAGGGGGGCACCGGGGAGCTGTTTTTT. Residues: CASSQTGGQGGTGELFF.

This clonotype was seen many times. The rearrangement links TRBV11-2 to TRBJ1-1; a weak D match, TRBD1 (5 bases). CDR1 and CDR2 (germline): SGHAT, FQNNGV. The V and J ends lost 1 base and 5 bases respectively, with 26 bases between them. The CDR3 extends over 19 amino acids. The CDR3 reads CASSLVSLGTAHFRTEAFF. The CDR3 DNA sequence: TGTGCCAGCAGCTTAGTGTCACTGGGGACTGCCCATTTTCGGACTGAAGCTTTCTTT.

The CDR3 here is CASSLGLAGVSQFF. The CDR3 coding sequence is TGTGCCAGCAGTCTGGGACTAGCGGGAGTATCGCAGTTCTTC. The chain uses TRBV27 and TRBJ2-1; 14 bases are shared with TRBD2. This CDR3 region has 14 residues. With 5 bases clipped from V and 12 bases from J, the junction kept 6 bases outside the gene matches. Germline values: CDR1 MNHEY, CDR2 SMNVEV (reference sequence).